The 23 T cell receptor beta chains below come from one sample, sequenced in a study of blood T cell repertoires in COVID-19. Clones were sequenced by immunoSEQ multiplex PCR, and TCRdb holds only the in-frame ones, with some missing. The sample holds 200,000 to 250,000 clones, around 92% seen once. Sequenced sample: peripheral blood. Source of these receptors: a man aged 25-40 years with acute or convalescent COVID-19.

This chain connects TRBV9 to TRBJ1-1; D is possibly TRBD1 (6 bases). CDR3 length: 12 residues. Germline V lookup: CDR1 SGDLS, CDR2 YYNGEE. V lost 3 bases and J 6 bases, leaving 9 bases between the germline ends. The CDR3 DNA follows: TGTGCCAGCAGCGGTAGACAGGCTGAAGCTTTCTTT. Translation: CASSGRQAEAFF.

V usage is TRBV19 and J usage is TRBJ2-5; D is unclear. The CDR3 runs 13 residues. The V end was cut by 4 bases, the J end by 2 bases, with 8 bases between. The germline V gene has CDR1 LNHDA and CDR2 SQIVND (reference sequence). DNA of the CDR3: TGTGCCAGTAGTAGAACAGTACAAGAGACCCAGTACTTC. This gives the protein CASSRTVQETQYF. The entire variable domain, with the rest obtained from reference TRBV19 and TRBJ2-5, is as follows: DGGITQSPKYLFRKEGQNVTLSCEQNLNHDAMYWYRQDPGQGLRLIYYSQIVNDFQKGDIAEGYSVSREKKESFPLTVTSAQKNPTAFYLCASSRTVQETQYFGPGTRLLVL.

The chain carries TRBV2 and TRBJ1-2; no clear D gene. This CDR3 is built from 14 residues. Trimming pared 1 base from V and 2 bases from J, leaving 8 bases between. The V gene's germline CDR1 is SNHLY and CDR2 FYNNEI. The CDR3 nucleotides are TGTGCCAGCAGTGAAGAAGGAGTAAACTATGGCTACACCTTC. This sequence encodes CASSEEGVNYGYTF.

The chain carries TRBV9 and TRBJ2-3; 7 bases match TRBD1. The CDR3 loop spans 16 amino acids. Trimming took 0 bases from V and 3 from J; bases not matched to a gene: 7. The germline gives CDR1 SGDLS, CDR2 YYNGEE. CDR3 in amino acids: CASSVVGGGPTDTQYF. The CDR3 nucleotides read TGTGCCAGCAGCGTAGTAGGGGGCGGACCGACAGATACGCAGTATTTT.

The chain couples TRBV11-2 to TRBJ2-2; 9 bases fit TRBD1. The CDR3 is 12 residues long. Germline trimming cut 5 bases from V and 11 bases from J; bases unmatched to any gene: 3. Germline V CDR1 and CDR2: SGHAT, FQNNGV. CDR3 sequence reads: CASSRDRVELFF. CDR3 DNA: TGTGCCAGCAGCCGGGACAGGGTAGAGCTGTTTTTT. The full variable domain, rest sourced from reference TRBV11-2 and TRBJ2-2, is EAGVAQSPRYKIIEKRQSVAFWCNPISGHATLYWYQQILGQGPKLLIQFQNNGVVDDSQLPKDRFSAERLKGVDSTLKIQPAKLEDSAVYLCASSRDRVELFFGEGSRLTVL.

The chain has TRBV6-5 and TRBJ2-2; tentative D call: TRBD1 (5 bases). Per the germline V gene, CDR1 is MNHEY and CDR2 is SVGAGI. The V end lost 4 bases, the J end lost 5 bases, and 11 bases lay between the germline ends. CDR3 length: 14 amino acids. This chain's CDR3 is CASSSNPGTGELFF. The CDR3 DNA is TGTGCCAGCAGTTCGAACCCAGGGACCGGGGAGCTGTTTTTT.

CDR3 nucleotide sequence: TGCGCCAGCAGCTTGGAGGCAGGGAATCAGCCCCAGCATTTT. Amino acid sequence: CASSLEAGNQPQHF. J is TRBJ1-5 and V is TRBV5-1; a weak D match, TRBD1 (5 bases). V was shortened by 0 bases and J by 4 bases, with 8 bases between the two germline ends. The CDR3 sequence is 14 residues long. Germline CDR1 is SGHRS and CDR2 is YFSETQ.

The chain uses TRBV19 and TRBJ1-5, with unresolved D. Germline V gene data show CDR1 as LNHDA and CDR2 as SQIVND (reference sequence). V lost 6 bases and J 4 bases, leaving 7 bases between the germline ends. The CDR3 loop spans 12 amino acids. CDR3 DNA: TGTGCCAGTAGGTCAGCGAATCAGCCCCAGCATTTT. This translates into CASRSANQPQHF.

The V and J genes are TRBV9 and TRBJ2-1; perhaps TRBD2 as D (5 bases). Trimming left V 0 bases short and J 6 bases short, with 10 bases between. This CDR3 has 14 residues. Germline assignment: CDR1 SGDLS and CDR2 YYNGEE. The CDR3 region is CASSVVGVSNEQFF. In DNA, the CDR3 is TGTGCCAGCAGCGTAGTCGGGGTAAGCAATGAGCAGTTCTTC.

The gene calls are TRBV5-1 and TRBJ2-1, with 8 bases lining up with TRBD2. The length of the CDR3 is 14 residues. Trimming cost V 4 bases and J 9 bases; bases outside gene matches: 9. Germline CDR1 reads SGHRS; CDR2 reads YFSETQ. The CDR3 DNA reads as TGCGCCAGCAGCAGGGGACTAGAACTTGGTGAGCAGTTCTTC. This codes for CASSRGLELGEQFF.

The J gene is TRBJ2-1, the V gene TRBV5-1; no reliable D call. The germline V and J ends were trimmed by 0 bases and 2 bases, with 12 bases remaining between them. This CDR3 has 16 amino acids. The germline V gene encodes CDR1 SGHRS and CDR2 YFSETQ. The CDR3 is CASSLGKPAAYNEQFF. CDR3 bases: TGCGCCAGCAGCTTGGGAAAACCGGCGGCCTACAATGAGCAGTTCTTC.

This clone showed up just a few times. The V call is TRBV7-9, the J call TRBJ2-7; TRBD2 agrees at 7 bases. The V and J ends lost 3 bases and 3 bases, in that order; junction bases with no gene match: 5. CDR1 is SEHNR, CDR2 FQNEAQ, per germline (reference sequence). This CDR3 region has 14 residues. CDR3: CASSFPGGYYEQYF. In DNA form, the CDR3 reads TGTGCCAGCAGCTTCCCGGGGGGTTACTACGAGCAGTACTTC.

The chain combines TRBV27 with TRBJ1-5; D is unresolved. Germline CDR1 MNHEY, CDR2 SMNVEV (reference sequence). This CDR3 contains 15 residues. Between the trimmed V and J ends, which lost 0 bases and 2 bases, there was a span of 8 bases. This chain's CDR3 is CASSLSRVGNQPQHF. CDR3 bases: TGTGCCAGCAGTTTATCGAGGGTTGGCAATCAGCCCCAGCATTTT.

The gene calls are TRBV4-1 and TRBJ2-2; 13 nucleotides agree with TRBD2. The germline V gene has CDR1 MGHRA and CDR2 YSYEKL. This CDR3 has 17 residues. V lost 0 bases, J lost 5 bases, and 3 bases stayed unmatched. The CDR3 sequence is CASSQEGLAGVTGELFF. The DNA of the CDR3 is TGCGCCAGCAGCCAAGAAGGACTAGCGGGAGTGACCGGGGAGCTGTTTTTT.

The genes are TRBV6-6 and TRBJ2-7; TRBD2 is a possible D gene (5 bases). The ends were cut back, 2 bases at V and 5 bases at J, with 16 bases in the middle. This CDR3 is built from 15 residues. Germline V gene sequence: CDR1 MNHNY, CDR2 SVGAGI (reference sequence). The CDR3 here is CASSYGDLKRDEQYF. For the CDR3, the DNA is TGTGCCAGCAGTTACGGTGATTTAAAGAGGGACGAGCAGTACTTC.

The chain recombines TRBV28 with TRBJ2-7; 7 positions agree with TRBD2. This CDR3 has 14 amino acids. In germline, CDR1 is MDHEN, CDR2 SYDVKM. Trimming removed 3 bases from V and 3 bases from J; junction bases left unmatched: 5. The CDR3 here is CASSLYGDYYEQYF. DNA for the CDR3: TGTGCCAGCAGTTTGTACGGGGACTACTACGAGCAGTACTTC.

V and J are TRBV11-3 and TRBJ1-3, with 9 bases aligning to TRBD1. Germline loops: CDR1 SGHNT, CDR2 YENEEA. Trimming cost V 5 bases and J 3 bases; bases outside gene matches: 14. The CDR3 contains 18 residues. CDR3 sequence (DNA): TGTGCCAGCAGCCGACAGACGGCGGGACAGGGAAGTGGAAACACCATATATTTT. It encodes CASSRQTAGQGSGNTIYF.

This sequence joins TRBV30 and TRBJ1-2, with a tentative D call TRBD1 (5 bases). Trimming pared 3 bases from V and 0 bases from J, leaving 11 bases between. This CDR3 is built from 14 residues. The germline CDR1 and CDR2 sequences are GTSNPN and SVGIG (reference sequence). The CDR3 loop reads CAWSLDTANYGYTF. CDR3 in DNA: TGTGCCTGGAGCCTGGACACAGCTAACTATGGCTACACCTTC.

The chain couples TRBV5-4 to TRBJ2-2; D is possibly TRBD2 (5 bases). V was clipped by 10 bases and J by 6 bases, with 19 bases between them. In germline, CDR1 is SGHNT, CDR2 YYREEE (reference sequence). CDR3 length: 14 residues. The CDR3: CALSQLGGPGELFF. CDR3 DNA sequence: TGTGCCCTTTCCCAACTAGGAGGACCCGGGGAGCTGTTTTTT.

The chain recombines TRBV28 with TRBJ1-6, with D perhaps TRBD1 (6 bases). The germline CDR1 and CDR2 sequences are MDHEN and SYDVKM. With 11 bases removed from V and 8 bases from J, the gap between germline ends came to 16 bases. The CDR3 spans 13 residues. The CDR3 sequence is CAHHGGADSPLHF. DNA for the CDR3: TGTGCCCATCACGGGGGGGCGGATTCACCCCTCCACTTT.

The chain couples TRBV10-3 to TRBJ1-1, with a possible D match to TRBD1 (5 bases). Trimming shortened V by 7 bases and J by 5 bases, and 17 bases separated the two germline ends. Germline values: CDR1 ENHRY, CDR2 SYGVKD. CDR3 length: 14 residues. The CDR3 protein is CAITRDGGRTEAFF. The CDR3 region has the DNA TGTGCCATCACTCGGGACGGGGGACGAACTGAAGCTTTCTTT.

This clone appeared once. The chain recombines TRBV30 with TRBJ2-7, with TRBD1 matching over 8 bases. Germline V gene sequence: CDR1 GTSNPN, CDR2 SVGIG (reference sequence). Trimming cost V 5 bases and J 6 bases; bases outside gene matches: 3. This CDR3 spans 11 amino acids. The CDR3 spells CAWDRGGEQYF. CDR3 in DNA: TGTGCCTGGGACAGGGGAGGCGAGCAGTACTTC.

This chain links TRBV24-1 with TRBJ2-4, with D hard to call. Germline values: CDR1 KGHDR, CDR2 SFDVKD. The CDR3 spans 15 residues. V gave up 6 bases and J gave up 3 bases, with 14 bases separating them. CDR3 protein: CATSFSELSKNIQYF. CDR3 bases: TGTGCCACCAGTTTTTCCGAGCTGAGCAAAAACATTCAGTACTTC.